Below, 20 T cell receptor beta chains from the same sample are listed, as sequenced in a study of OX40 agonist ivuxolimab in advanced cancers. The library was produced with the immunoSEQ multiplex PCR assay. The clones in this table, taken by TCRdb from immuneACCESS, are in-frame only. Not every clone is retained; where verified, under half of the shortfall comes from an unresolved V gene, and the cause of the rest is unknown. Recorded for this sample are nearly 45,000 clones; more than 80% of them occurred a single time. The top ten clones comprise 15% of the sample. This specimen was CD4+ or CD8+ T cells sorted from blood, taken in a trial of the OX40 agonist ivuxolimab. The receptors were gathered from an adult with an advanced solid tumor such as melanoma, head and neck, liver or kidney cancer.

The chain has TRBV6-5 and TRBJ2-5; D gene ambiguous. The CDR3 contains 13 residues. Germline assignment: CDR1 MNHEY and CDR2 SVGAGI. V lost 2 bases and J lost 5, with 9 bases in between. The CDR3 DNA is TGTGCCAGCAGTTACGTTGAACGGGAGACCCAGTACTTC. The encoded protein is CASSYVERETQYF.

This sequence joins TRBV29-1 and TRBJ1-2; tentatively, D is TRBD1 (5 bases). Germline CDR1 reads SQVTM; CDR2 reads ANQGSEA. Trimming stripped 4 bases from V and 2 bases from J, with 17 bases between. CDR3 length: 15 amino acids. CDR3 sequence reads: CSVVGTQGANYGYTF. Written as DNA, the CDR3 is TGCAGCGTTGTTGGCACCCAGGGCGCCAACTATGGCTACACCTTC.

The chain joins TRBV28 to TRBJ2-7; D possibly corresponds to TRBD2 (6 bases). V was clipped by 5 bases and J by 5 bases, with 13 bases between them. This CDR3 spans 13 amino acids. Germline assignment: CDR1 MDHEN and CDR2 SYDVKM. CDR3 sequence (DNA): TGTGCCAGCAGTCCCACTCCTAGCGACGAGCAGTACTTC. Translating it yields CASSPTPSDEQYF.

This chain joins TRBV11-2 and TRBJ2-5; the D is unclear. The germline V gene has CDR1 SGHAT and CDR2 FQNNGV. The CDR3 runs to 13 residues. With 0 bases removed from V and 2 bases from J, the gap between germline ends came to 4 bases. Here the CDR3 reads CASSLEYQETQYF. CDR3 DNA: TGTGCCAGCAGCTTAGAATATCAAGAGACCCAGTACTTC.

The V and J genes are TRBV9 and TRBJ2-3, with TRBD2 identical over 9 bases. Germline-derived CDR1 and CDR2 are SGDLS and YYNGEE. V shed 0 bases and J 3 bases; nucleotides not matched to a gene: 8. There are 17 residues in the CDR3. This chain's CDR3 is CASSVGGGGAWTDTQYF. DNA for the CDR3: TGTGCCAGCAGCGTAGGTGGCGGGGGGGCCTGGACAGATACGCAGTATTTT.

The V gene is TRBV4-3, the J gene TRBJ1-2; D is uncertain. Germline CDR1 reads LGHNA; CDR2 reads YSLEER. The CDR3 is 14 residues long. The V gene lost 0 bases and the J gene lost 4 bases, with 9 bases spanning the gap. CDR3 DNA sequence: TGCGCCAGCAGCCAAGATTGGCCCTCCTATGGCTACACCTTC. Translating it yields CASSQDWPSYGYTF.

J is TRBJ2-7 and V is TRBV11-2; TRBD2 matches 7 bases. Germline trimming cut 7 bases from V and 3 bases from J; bases unmatched to any gene: 9. The CDR3 is 14 amino acids. Germline-derived CDR1 and CDR2 are SGHAT and FQNNGV. The CDR3 DNA sequence: TGTGCCAGCAACTGGGGCGGGGGAGGCTACGAGCAGTACTTC. It specifies CASNWGGGGYEQYF.

This clone was counted between two and nine times. The CDR3 DNA is TGTGCCAGCAGCCCAGACTCTTATAGCAATCAGCCCCAGCATTTT. This codes for CASSPDSYSNQPQHF. The chain links TRBV6-5 to TRBJ1-5; the D is unclear. CDR1 is MNHEY, CDR2 SVGAGI, per germline. Trimming pared 6 bases from V and 0 bases from J, leaving 12 bases between. CDR3 length: 15 amino acids.

The chain recombines TRBV19 with TRBJ1-2, with a tentative D call TRBD1 (5 bases). The CDR3 has 14 residues. V gave up 2 bases and J gave up 4 bases, with 11 bases separating them. Germline V gene lookup returns CDR1 LNHDA and CDR2 SQIVND (reference sequence). In DNA, the CDR3 is TGTGCCAGTAGTATAACGGGGGGAAGCTATGGCTACACCTTC. Translation: CASSITGGSYGYTF.

This chain joins TRBV6-5 and TRBJ2-1, with D perhaps assigned TRBD1 or TRBD2 (6 bases each). Germline V lookup: CDR1 MNHEY, CDR2 SVGAGI. The ends were cut back, 0 bases at V and 7 bases at J, with 13 bases in the middle. This CDR3 has 15 amino acids. In DNA form, the CDR3 reads TGTGCCAGCAGTTACTCGCAGGGGACTCCGAATGAGCAGTTCTTC. It is translated as CASSYSQGTPNEQFF.

The chain is built from TRBV7-6 and TRBJ2-3; 9 bases fit TRBD2. Germline CDR1 and CDR2: SGHVS and FNYEAQ. The V gene end was trimmed by 1 base and the J gene end by 4 bases; junction bases not matched to a gene: 3. This CDR3 has 15 amino acids. The CDR3 nucleotides are TGTGCCAGCAGCTTAGGCGGGGGGGCTGCAGATACGCAGTATTTT. Translation: CASSLGGGAADTQYF. The complete variable domain, with remaining parts taken from reference TRBV7-6 and TRBJ2-3, reads GAGVSQSPRYKVTKRGQDVALRCDPISGHVSLYWYRQALGQGPEFLTYFNYEAQQDKSGLPNDRFSAERPEGSISTLTIQRTEQRDSAMYRCASSLGGGAADTQYFGPGTRLTVL.

This clone appeared a single time. CDR3 loop: CASSVWGQETQYF. As DNA, the CDR3 is TGTGCCAGCAGCGTGTGGGGCCAAGAGACCCAGTACTTC. The rearrangement joins TRBV9 to TRBJ2-5, with D hard to call. Trimming took 2 bases from V and 1 from J, leaving 6 bases between them. CDR1 and CDR2 (germline): SGDLS, YYNGEE. The length of the CDR3 is 13 residues.

V usage is TRBV5-4 and J usage is TRBJ2-2; TRBD1 matches at 8 bases. The V gene end was trimmed by 4 bases and the J gene end by 6 bases; junction bases not matched to a gene: 2. The CDR3 consists of 13 residues. The germline V gene encodes CDR1 SGHNT and CDR2 YYREEE (reference sequence). Here the CDR3 DNA reads TGTGCCAGCAGCCCAGGGGGCCCCGGGGAGCTGTTTTTT. Its translation is CASSPGGPGELFF.

Details on this clone: Other DNA sequences within the sample encode an identical CDR3. The CDR3 spells CASSSVPSSYNEQFF. DNA of the CDR3: TGTGCCAGCAGCTCAGTACCAAGCTCCTACAATGAGCAGTTCTTC. The V call is TRBV28, the J call TRBJ2-1, with D unclear. The V gene lost 6 bases and the J gene lost 0 bases, with 12 bases spanning the gap. This CDR3 spans 15 amino acids. CDR1 and CDR2 from the germline V gene are MDHEN and SYDVKM.

J is TRBJ2-4 and V is TRBV7-2; D unresolved. Germline CDR1 is SGHTA and CDR2 is FQGNSA. The V gene lost 1 base and the J gene lost 8 bases, with 12 bases spanning the gap. This CDR3 is built from 14 residues. The CDR3 DNA is TGTGCCAGCAGCTTAGGTGGTGGGTCGCACATTCAGTACTTC. Translating gives CASSLGGGSHIQYF.

This sequence joins TRBV27 and TRBJ2-5; tentatively, D is TRBD2 (5 bases). This CDR3 is 16 amino acids long. Per the germline V gene, CDR1 is MNHEY and CDR2 is SMNVEV (reference sequence). V was trimmed by 2 bases and J by 4 bases, leaving 17 bases between them. CDR3 bases: TGTGCCAGCAGTTTAGATTATCGGAGACTAATAGAGACCCAGTACTTC. Its protein product is CASSLDYRRLIETQYF.

The chain links TRBV28 to TRBJ1-5; the D gene is possibly TRBD1 (6 bases). Germline V gives CDR1 MDHEN, CDR2 SYDVKM. The CDR3 loop spans 12 amino acids. V was clipped by 8 bases and J by 6 bases, with 11 bases between them. The CDR3 nucleotides read TGTGCCAGCTGTTCAGGGGTTCAGCCCCAGCATTTT. Protein product: CASCSGVQPQHF.

The chain couples TRBV7-9 to TRBJ2-7; TRBD1 agrees at 9 bases. Germline V gene sequence: CDR1 SEHNR, CDR2 FQNEAQ (reference sequence). The J segment lost 4 bases and the V segment lost 5 bases, leaving 0 bases of the junction unmatched. CDR3 length equals 12 residues. CDR3 protein: CASSGQGYEQYF. The CDR3, as DNA: TGTGCCAGCAGCGGACAGGGGTACGAGCAGTACTTC. The full variable domain, its missing parts supplied by reference TRBV7-9 and TRBJ2-7, is DTGVSQNPRHKITKRGQNVTFRCDPISEHNRLYWYRQTLGQGPEFLTYFQNEAQLEKSRLLSDRFSAERPKGSFSTLEIQRTEQGDSAMYLCASSGQGYEQYFGPGTRLTVT.

This clone showed up just once. The gene calls are TRBV27 and TRBJ1-5; TRBD1 agrees at 7 bases. The germline CDR1 and CDR2 sequences are MNHEY and SMNVEV (reference sequence). The CDR3 covers 16 residues. V lost 5 bases, J lost 7 bases, and 14 bases stayed unmatched. The DNA for the CDR3 is TGTGCCAGCAGTCCGACCGGACAGGCGGTACTCCAGCCCCAGCATTTT. Translation: CASSPTGQAVLQPQHF.

The V gene is TRBV29-1, the J gene TRBJ2-1; D uncertain. Germline assignment: CDR1 SQVTM and CDR2 ANQGSEA. V lost 0 bases and J 1 base, leaving 16 bases between the germline ends. CDR3 length: 17 residues. This chain's CDR3 is CSVEDPPFRVSYNEQFF. The DNA of the CDR3 is TGCAGCGTTGAAGATCCCCCTTTTAGGGTATCCTACAATGAGCAGTTCTTC.